The clone carrying this TCR beta chain has just a few counts. Likely shared infections and vaccines: all three twin pairs were reared together. The germline CDR1 and CDR2 sequences are MNHEY and SVGEGT. Trimming removed 11 bases at V and 4 bases at J, with 20 bases between. This CDR3 region has 15 residues. The data belong to a study of identical twins' blood T cells. A previously described protocol, modified, built RNA-based TCR cDNA libraries. Each CDR3 protein is one row after TCRdb ran MiXCR on the 5' RACE reads. The data show 300,000 to 450,000 distinct CDR3 sequences, about 28% seen once. This receptor was obtained from a woman between 18 and 50 years old in good health. The source material was PBMCs. The chain recombines TRBV6-2 or TRBV6-3 with TRBJ2-2; tentatively, D is TRBD2 (5 bases). The CDR3 sequence is CAGSRTTEGTGELFF. The CDR3 DNA is TGTGCCGGGAGTAGGACCACCGAGGGCACCGGGGAGCTGTTTTTT.